This T cell receptor beta chain derives from a study of shared clonotypes between healthy human individuals. Study information: Those who served as donors were a couple of women and a few men between the ages of 18 and 49. Broader study findings: The four-donor shared clonotypes exceeded non-shared clonotypes in generation probability, with non-shared ones scoring lower. Sequencing depth was a factor that was expected to affect clonotype sharing among donors.

Germline values: CDR1 SEHNR, CDR2 FQNEAQ (reference sequence). Trimming shortened V by 7 bases and J by 3 bases, and 6 bases separated the two germline ends. This CDR3 contains 12 residues. Sequencing was performed with immunoSEQ multiplex PCR; in TCRdb, only in-frame clones are kept and a portion is missing. The data hold over 750,000 clones, with 96% observed a single time. CD45RO-negative, CCR7-selected cells formed the naive CD8 fraction, which excluded terminally differentiated effector memory CD45RA+ cells. The donor cohort consisted entirely of Caucasian adults residing in Nashville, Tennessee. Comments on this clone: Its specificity is unknown.

The genes are TRBV7-9 and TRBJ2-2; maybe TRBD1 (6 bases). The material sequenced was naive CD8+ T cells sorted from blood. The clonotype originates from a man aged 30-40 years in good health. The CDR3 nucleotides are TGTGCCAGCAACAGGGACACCGGGGAGCTGTTTTTT. This gives the protein CASNRDTGELFF. Combining the CDR3 with reference TRBV7-9 and TRBJ2-2 gives the whole variable domain DTGVSQNPRHKITKRGQNVTFRCDPISEHNRLYWYRQTLGQGPEFLTYFQNEAQLEKSRLLSDRFSAERPKGSFSTLEIQRTEQGDSAMYLCASNRDTGELFFGEGSRLTVL.